Listed here are 16 T cell receptor beta chains from one sample, sequenced in a study of T-cell reconstitution after alpha-beta-depleted transplantation in children. Preparation of the TCRbeta library involved a method that used unique molecular identifiers. TCRdb analysed the PCR reads with MiXCR anew, one entry per CDR3 protein. Of roughly 200,000 distinct CDR3 sequences detected, approximately 6.6% appear once; the ten largest clones hold 3% to 3.5%. Sequencing was performed on PBMCs from the stem cell graft donor, taken from the stem cell graft. These receptors were collected from a human donor who donated a stem cell graft to a child with Wiskott-Aldrich syndrome.

CDR3 sequence: CASRDGRGTGELFF. As DNA, the CDR3 is TGTGCCAGCAGGGACGGCAGGGGCACCGGGGAGCTGTTTTTT. The gene calls are TRBV2 and TRBJ2-2, with D perhaps matching TRBD1 (6 bases). The CDR3 length is 14 residues. Per the germline V gene, CDR1 is SNHLY and CDR2 is FYNNEI. V was trimmed by 6 bases and J by 4 bases, leaving 12 bases between them. The whole variable domain, remainder taken from reference TRBV2 and TRBJ2-2, is EPEVTQTPSHQVTQMGQEVILRCVPISNHLYFYWYRQILGQKVEFLVSFYNNEISEKSEIFDDQFSVERPDGSNFTLKIRSTKLEDSAMYFCASRDGRGTGELFFGEGSRLTVL.

This clonotype was observed many times. V usage is TRBV19 and J usage is TRBJ1-1, with D perhaps matching TRBD1 (5 bases). CDR1 is LNHDA, CDR2 SQIVND, per germline (reference sequence). Trimming removed 3 bases at V and 3 bases at J, with 11 bases between. This CDR3 comprises 14 residues. CDR3 nucleotide sequence: TGTGCCAGTAGTATCTCGGGGGGGGACACTGAAGCTTTCTTT. Residues: CASSISGGDTEAFF.

The sample holds a few counts of this clonotype. V gene TRBV28 combines with J gene TRBJ2-7; TRBD1 aligns across 10 bases. CDR3 size: 14 residues. Germline values: CDR1 MDHEN, CDR2 SYDVKM. V lost 3 bases and J lost 6; bases outside the gene matches: 5. The CDR3 DNA follows: TGTGCCAGCAGTTTTTTGGACAGGGGGTCCGAGCAGTACTTC. This translates into CASSFLDRGSEQYF.

This clonotype was counted ten times or more. This rearrangement joins TRBV11-2 to TRBJ2-1; TRBD2 agrees at 9 bases. The CDR3 contains 17 residues. The J segment lost 9 bases and the V segment lost 5 bases, leaving 17 bases of the junction unmatched. Per germline, CDR1 SGHAT and CDR2 FQNNGV. The DNA of the CDR3 is TGTGCCAGCAGCCCAAATTTAGTAGCGGGGGCCCGGGGTGAGCAGTTCTTC. Protein sequence: CASSPNLVAGARGEQFF.

This clonotype was picked up many times. This chain links TRBV4-3 with TRBJ2-7; 7 bases are a match to TRBD2. The CDR3 extends over 16 amino acids. The trim removed 0 bases at V and 3 bases at J, leaving 8 bases unmatched. Germline values: CDR1 LGHNA, CDR2 YSLEER. The chain's CDR3 is CASSQDSVGGVYEQYF. The CDR3, as DNA: TGCGCCAGCAGCCAAGATTCGGTGGGGGGGGTCTACGAGCAGTACTTC.

The V call is TRBV6-1, the J call TRBJ1-5; no clear D gene. With 2 bases removed from V and 0 bases from J, the gap between germline ends came to 11 bases. The length of the CDR3 is 16 residues. Looked up from germline, CDR1 is MNHNS and CDR2 is SASEGT. DNA of the CDR3: TGTGCCAGCAGTGAACTGGCAGGACCTAGCAATCAGCCCCAGCATTTT. Translating gives CASSELAGPSNQPQHF.

This clonotype was recorded at least ten times. This chain uses TRBV5-6 with TRBJ1-2; 11 bases fit TRBD1. Germline V lookup: CDR1 SGHDT, CDR2 YYEEEE. V dropped 0 bases and J dropped 8; count of bases not matched to a gene: 6. The CDR3 covers 15 residues. As DNA, the CDR3 is TGTGCCAGCAGCTTGGGCGGACAGGGGGCGACAGGCTACACCTTC. Its translation: CASSLGGQGATGYTF.

This clonotype was detected ten times or more. The CDR3 coding sequence is TGTGCCAGCCATAACAGGGGCGCAACTAATGAAAAACTGTTTTTT. This gives the protein CASHNRGATNEKLFF. The rearrangement uses TRBV12-3 or TRBV12-4 and TRBJ1-4; 7 nucleotides agree with TRBD1. The CDR3 is 15 amino acids. The J segment lost 0 bases and the V segment lost 8 bases, leaving 6 bases of the junction unmatched.

This clonotype was counted at least ten times. The chain combines TRBV12-3 or TRBV12-4 with TRBJ2-7; TRBD1 might be the D (5 bases). V lost 5 bases and J 1 base, leaving 12 bases between the germline ends. The CDR3 has 14 amino acids. The CDR3 loop is CASSPGQISYEQYF. For the CDR3, the DNA is TGTGCCAGCAGTCCCGGACAAATTTCCTACGAGCAGTACTTC.

Of note for this clonotype: A single base separates this from a much larger clone, so it may be a read error. The chain couples TRBV5-1 to TRBJ2-5; 7 bases align to TRBD1. The CDR3 is 14 amino acids. Germline V gene sequence: CDR1 SGHRS, CDR2 YFSETQ. The CDR3: CASSLQGYPETHYF. The CDR3 DNA follows: TGCGCCAGCAGCTTACAGGGGTACCCAGAGACCCACTACTTC.

This clonotype was seen ten or more times. This chain connects TRBV12-3 or TRBV12-4 to TRBJ2-1, with unresolved D. This CDR3 is 14 amino acids long. V was shortened by 3 bases and J by 8 bases, with 14 bases between the two germline ends. The CDR3 bases are TGTGCCAGCAGTTTCCTTGCTCCTGGAGATGAGCAGTTCTTC. Protein sequence: CASSFLAPGDEQFF.

This clonotype was seen at least ten times. The chain is built from TRBV12-3 or TRBV12-4 and TRBJ1-6; D may be TRBD1 (5 bases). Trimming took 5 bases from V and 9 from J, leaving 14 bases between them. This CDR3 spans 14 amino acids. CDR3 protein: CASSRNSGSSPLHF. CDR3 bases: TGTGCCAGCAGTCGCAATTCAGGGTCTTCACCCCTCCACTTT.

V and J are TRBV20-1 and TRBJ2-7; 10 bases align to TRBD2. Germline V lookup: CDR1 DFQATT, CDR2 SNEGSKA (reference sequence). The length of the CDR3 is 14 residues. V shed 6 bases, J shed 0 bases, and the junction held 5 bases outside the gene matches. As DNA, the CDR3 is TGCAGTGCCCCAGCGGGGGGGAGCTCCTACGAGCAGTACTTC. It is translated as CSAPAGGSSYEQYF.

This clonotype was observed a handful of times. The rearrangement links TRBV20-1 to TRBJ1-2; D is unclear. The germline V and J ends were trimmed by 0 bases and 5 bases, with 16 bases remaining between them. This CDR3 is built from 15 residues. Looked up from germline, CDR1 is DFQATT and CDR2 is SNEGSKA (reference sequence). The DNA of the CDR3 is TGCAGTGCTAGAGACCCTAGGACGCCGGAGTATGGCTACACCTTC. Its protein is CSARDPRTPEYGYTF.

This clonotype was observed a few times. V usage is TRBV5-1 and J usage is TRBJ2-2; the D gene is possibly TRBD1 (6 bases). Trimming took off 2 bases at V and 7 bases at J, with 9 bases between the two ends. The CDR3 is made up of 13 amino acids. Germline loops: CDR1 SGHRS, CDR2 YFSETQ. CDR3 sequence reads: CASSLGQNGELFF. CDR3 bases: TGCGCCAGCAGCTTAGGACAGAACGGGGAGCTGTTTTTT.

This clonotype has at least ten counts. V and J are TRBV27 and TRBJ1-3; no definite D call. The CDR3 sequence is 15 residues long. The germline V gene has CDR1 MNHEY and CDR2 SMNVEV (reference sequence). V was trimmed by 6 bases and J by 2 bases, leaving 14 bases between them. CDR3 sequence reads: CASRPSSGAGNTIYF. Written as DNA, the CDR3 is TGTGCCAGCAGACCCTCGTCGGGAGCTGGAAACACCATATATTTT.